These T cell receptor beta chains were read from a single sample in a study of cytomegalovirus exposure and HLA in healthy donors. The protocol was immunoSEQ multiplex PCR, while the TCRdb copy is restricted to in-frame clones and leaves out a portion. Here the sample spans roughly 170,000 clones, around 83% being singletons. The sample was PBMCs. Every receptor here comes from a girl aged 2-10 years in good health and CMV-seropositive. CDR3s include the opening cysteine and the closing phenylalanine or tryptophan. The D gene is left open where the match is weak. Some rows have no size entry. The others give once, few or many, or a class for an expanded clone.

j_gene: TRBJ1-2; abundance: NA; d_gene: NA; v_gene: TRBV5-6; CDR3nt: TGTGCCAGCAGCTTGGAAACAGGGCCGTCTAGACGTGGCTACACCTTC; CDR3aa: CASSLETGPSRRGYTF
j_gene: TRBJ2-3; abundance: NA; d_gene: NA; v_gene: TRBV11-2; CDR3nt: TGTGCCAGCAGCCCAACGGGGGACTTCACAGATACGCAGTATTTT; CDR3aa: CASSPTGDFTDTQYF
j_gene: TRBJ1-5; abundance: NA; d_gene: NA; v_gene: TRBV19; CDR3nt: TGTGCCAGTAGTATCCAGGGTAGCAATCAGCCCCAGCATTTT; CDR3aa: CASSIQGSNQPQHF
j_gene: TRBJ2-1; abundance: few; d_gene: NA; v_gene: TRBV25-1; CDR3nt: TGTGCCAGCAGTGAAACGTTAGGAATAAGCGATTCGGGTGAGCAGTTCTTC; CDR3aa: CASSETLGISDSGEQFF
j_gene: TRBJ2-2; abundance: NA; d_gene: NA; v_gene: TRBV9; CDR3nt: TGTGCCAGCAGCGTAGTTGGGGGCCGGACCGGGGAGCTGTTTTTT; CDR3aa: CASSVVGGRTGELFF
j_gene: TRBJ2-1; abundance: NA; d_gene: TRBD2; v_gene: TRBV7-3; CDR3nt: TGTGCCAGCAGTCTCTTCGGACTAGCAGACTACAATGAGCAGTTCTTC; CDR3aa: CASSLFGLADYNEQFF
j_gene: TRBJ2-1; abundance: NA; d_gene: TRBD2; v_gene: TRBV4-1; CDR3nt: TGCGCCAGCAGCGGTAGCGGGTCTGGGTATGAGCAGTTCTTC; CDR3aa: CASSGSGSGYEQFF
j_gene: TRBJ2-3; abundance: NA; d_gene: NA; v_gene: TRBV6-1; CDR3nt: TGTGCCAGCAGTGAAGCGCCCCTAGCAAGCACAGATACGCAGTATTTT; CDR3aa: CASSEAPLASTDTQYF
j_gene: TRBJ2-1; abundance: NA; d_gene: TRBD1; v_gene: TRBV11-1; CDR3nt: TGTGCCAGCAGCCTGTCCAGGGGGCCCTACAATGAGCAGTTCTTC; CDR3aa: CASSLSRGPYNEQFF
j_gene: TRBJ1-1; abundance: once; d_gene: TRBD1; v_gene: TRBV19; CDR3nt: TGTGCCACCACATGGGGACAGGGGTCAGCTGAAGCTTTCTTT; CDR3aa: CATTWGQGSAEAFF
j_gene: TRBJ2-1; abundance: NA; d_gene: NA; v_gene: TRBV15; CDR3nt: TGTGCCACCAGGACGGGTAGGGGATTTGACAATGAGCAGTTCTTC; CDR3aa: CATRTGRGFDNEQFF
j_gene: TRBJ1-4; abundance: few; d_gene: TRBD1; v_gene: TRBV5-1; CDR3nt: TGCGCCAGCAGCTTGGTGGGGACAGGGGAAGAAAAACTGTTTTTT; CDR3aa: CASSLVGTGEEKLFF
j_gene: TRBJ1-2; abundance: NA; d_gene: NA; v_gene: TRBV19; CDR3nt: TGTGCCAGTAGCATTCGGGAAACCATCTATGGCTACACCTTC; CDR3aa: CASSIRETIYGYTF
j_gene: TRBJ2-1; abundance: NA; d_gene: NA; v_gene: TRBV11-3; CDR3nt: TGTGCCAGCAGCCGTACCTTTTTAGGGGCCAGCTCCTACAATGAGCAGTTCTTC; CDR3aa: CASSRTFLGASSYNEQFF
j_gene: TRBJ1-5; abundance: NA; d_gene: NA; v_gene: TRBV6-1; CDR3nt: TGTGCCAGCAGTGAGGGGGGGGGCACGCCCCAGCATTTT; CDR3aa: CASSEGGGTPQHF
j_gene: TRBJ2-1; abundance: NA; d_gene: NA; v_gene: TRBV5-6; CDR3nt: TGTGCCAGCAGCGACAATCGTGGGAGCTCCTACAATGAGCAGTTCTTC; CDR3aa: CASSDNRGSSYNEQFF
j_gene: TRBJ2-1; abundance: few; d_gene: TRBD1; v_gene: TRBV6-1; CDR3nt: TGTGCCAGCAGCATTTCACAGGGGCCTAATGAGCAGTTCTTC; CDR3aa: CASSISQGPNEQFF
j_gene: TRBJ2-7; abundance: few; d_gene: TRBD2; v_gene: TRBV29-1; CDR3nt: TGCAGCGTTTCCGGGACTAGCGGGAGCGCCTACGAGCAGTACTTC; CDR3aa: CSVSGTSGSAYEQYF
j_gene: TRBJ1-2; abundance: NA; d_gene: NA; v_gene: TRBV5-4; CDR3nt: TGTGCCAGCAGCTTGGAGCCTGTCTATGGCTACACCTTC; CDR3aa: CASSLEPVYGYTF
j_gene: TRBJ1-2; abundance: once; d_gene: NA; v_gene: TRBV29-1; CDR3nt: TGCAGCGTTGTGGAGAACTATGGCTACACCTTC; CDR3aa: CSVVENYGYTF
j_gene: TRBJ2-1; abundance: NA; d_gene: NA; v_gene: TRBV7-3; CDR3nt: TGTGCCAGCAGCTTAACGGGACTTGGAAATGAGCAGTTCTTC; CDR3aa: CASSLTGLGNEQFF
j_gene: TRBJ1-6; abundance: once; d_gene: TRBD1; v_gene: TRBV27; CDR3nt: TGTGCCAGCAGTTCCTTTGGTAGGGGGCATAATTCACCCCTCCACTTT; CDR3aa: CASSSFGRGHNSPLHF
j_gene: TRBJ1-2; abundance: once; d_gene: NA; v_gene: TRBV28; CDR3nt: TGTGCCAGCAGTTTCCAAACAGACAACTATGGCTACACCTTC; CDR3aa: CASSFQTDNYGYTF
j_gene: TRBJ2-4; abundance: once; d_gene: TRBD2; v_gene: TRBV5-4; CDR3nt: TGTGCCAGCAGCTTTAGCGGGAGGAGGGGGAAAAACATTCAGTACTTC; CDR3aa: CASSFSGRRGKNIQYF
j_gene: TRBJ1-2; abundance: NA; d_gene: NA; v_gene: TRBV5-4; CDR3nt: NA; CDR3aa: CASSLVGQGIMNTF
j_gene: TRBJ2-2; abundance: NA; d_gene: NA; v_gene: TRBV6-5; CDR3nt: TGTGCCAGCAGTAAGAGGGCCGTGGGGACCGGGGAGCTGTTTTTT; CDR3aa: CASSKRAVGTGELFF
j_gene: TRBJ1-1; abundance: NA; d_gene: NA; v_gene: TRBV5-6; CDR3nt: TGTGCCAGCAGCTTGCGCTCCCCTCAGACTGAAGCTTTCTTT; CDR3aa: CASSLRSPQTEAFF
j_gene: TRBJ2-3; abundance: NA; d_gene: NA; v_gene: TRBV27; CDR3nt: TGTGCCAGCAGTTTAGATCCCCCCCTCGAGGGCACAGATACGCAGTATTTT; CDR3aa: CASSLDPPLEGTDTQYF